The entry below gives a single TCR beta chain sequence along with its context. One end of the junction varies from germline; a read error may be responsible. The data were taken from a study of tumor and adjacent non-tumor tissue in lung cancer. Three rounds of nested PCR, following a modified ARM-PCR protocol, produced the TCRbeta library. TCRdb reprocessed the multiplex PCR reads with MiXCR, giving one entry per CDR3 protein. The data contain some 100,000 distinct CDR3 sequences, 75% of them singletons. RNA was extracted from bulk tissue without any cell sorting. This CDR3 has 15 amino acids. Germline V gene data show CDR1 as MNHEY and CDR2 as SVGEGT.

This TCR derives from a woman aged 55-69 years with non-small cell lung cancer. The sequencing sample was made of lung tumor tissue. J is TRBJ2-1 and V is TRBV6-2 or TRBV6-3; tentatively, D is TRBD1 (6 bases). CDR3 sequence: CASSYSRGHYNDQFF. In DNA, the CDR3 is TGTGCTAGCAGTTACAGCAGGGGCCATTACAATGACCAGTTCTTC.